This entry concerns a single TCR beta chain. Its antigen remains unknown. Peripheral blood was drawn, approximately 10 milliliters per donor. This entry comes from a study of blood T cells in healthy people across ages. General observations from the study: What prevented conclusive comparison of naive and antigen-experienced cells was that PBMCs were unsorted.

A J-beta primer mix and a sample-barcoded 5' primer were used in a second PCR of roughly 6 to 12 cycles. MiXCR was run by TCRdb on the 5' RACE reads, yielding one entry per CDR3 protein. The sample lists about 640,000 distinct CDR3 sequences, 58% occurring once. Germline lookup yields CDR1 SGDLS and CDR2 YYNGEE. Deletions cut 2 bases from V and 6 bases from J, with 13 bases between. This CDR3 region has 14 residues. The chain links TRBV9 to TRBJ2-3; D call uncertain. The sequenced sample was blood. The receptor was derived from a man aged 55 to 69 in good health. The CDR3 spells CASSVRAAADTQYF. CDR3 nucleotides: TGTGCCAGCAGCGTTCGTGCTGCGGCTGATACGCAGTATTTT.